This note documents a single TCR beta chain sequence. The target antigen is unknown. The PCR contained 60 Vbeta and 13 Jbeta primers. Profiled with immunoSEQ multiplex PCR; TCRdb holds only in-frame clones, not every one. The sample's table shows some 150,000 clones. This entry comes from a study of cytomegalovirus exposure and HLA in healthy donors. Overall study findings and caveats: Later analysis identified several of the most significant clusters that appeared linked to common viral pathogens. Presence/absence analyses supposed approximately even sequencing depth among donors. On later analysis, the bulk of CMV-associated TCR beta chains appeared to be HLA-restricted. A later analysis reportedly identified an Asian-associated ancestry cluster as carrying fewer N-insertions than the roughly 720-donor mean.

CDR1 and CDR2 from the germline V gene are PRHDT and FYEKMQ (reference sequence). The V segment lost 4 bases and the J segment 4 bases; nucleotides outside the gene matches: 8. This CDR3 has 16 residues. This TCR derives from a woman between 18 and 30 years old in good health and CMV-seronegative. The chain joins TRBV13 to TRBJ2-7; 12 positions agree with TRBD2. Sequenced material: PBMCs. The CDR3 region has the DNA TGTGCCAGCAGCTCTAGCGGGAGGGCTCCGGGGTACGAGCAGTACTTC. This codes for CASSSSGRAPGYEQYF.